This T cell receptor beta chain was recorded in a study of blood T cell repertoires in COVID-19. Study-wide context: The origin of the acute and convalescent COVID-19 samples was the United States, Italy and Spain.

Authors' data handling: Amplification of reference gene primers was used by the study to estimate nucleated cell counts. The table came from immunoSEQ multiplex PCR; TCRdb's copy has only in-frame clones and leaves some out. D and trimming were read from the DNA, whereas the V and J calls and clone size are those reported in that table. The data contain roughly 230,000 clones, more than 75% of them singletons. This clone was found once. Trimming left V 0 bases short and J 5 bases short, with 4 bases between. Germline CDR1 SGHNT, CDR2 YENEEA. The CDR3 spans 12 residues. This clonotype originated in a man aged 35-49 years with acute or convalescent COVID-19. The sample comprised peripheral blood. The genes are TRBV11-3 and TRBJ2-5; D not certain. CDR3 nucleotides: TGTGCCAGCAGCTTAGACGGGGAGACCCAGTACTTC. This sequence encodes CASSLDGETQYF.